A selection of T cell receptor beta chains follows, all from one sample in a study of shared clonotypes between healthy human individuals. Generated by immunoSEQ multiplex PCR, the TCRdb table keeps only in-frame clones and is missing some. The sample lists around 2,000,000 clones; roughly 94% were seen once. Source material: naive CD8+ T cells sorted from blood. The receptors stem from a man between 18 and 35 years old in good health. CDR3s leave out the opening cysteine and the closing phenylalanine or tryptophan. The order of the fields is V gene, CDR3 protein.

TRBV7-9,ASSLEQGVYEKLF
TRBV7-6,ASSSFDSNTEAF
TRBV7-9,ASSPTVNTGELF
TRBV4-1,ASSLAQSGAQPQH
TRBV29-1,SVEPGQDTDTQY
TRBV11-2,ASSSRGANVLT
TRBV2,ASRPGTSGRFYEQY
TRBV5-4,ASSLEGGYGYT
TRBV10-3,AISVSDSQETQY
TRBV5-1,ASSLYDDRGGTEAF
TRBV7-8,ASSGPRTRGKLADTQY